The subject of this entry is one T cell receptor (beta chain). Antigen: not known. This sample was included in a study of molecular identifiers for immune sequencing clone quantification. V was pared by 3 bases and J by 0 bases, with 5 bases of the junction left unmatched. Germline CDR1 SGDLS, CDR2 YYNGEE. This CDR3 has 15 amino acids. Study-wide points: Spiked TCR RNA from one Jurkat cell reportedly showed up when mixed among more than 900,000 naive cells. Clones of above 20 RNA copies carried over 99% of effector molecules; in naive cells they carried under 1%.

Naive CD8 libraries came from approximately 20,000 to 1,000,000 sorted cells with 10%, 30% or 50% RNA. Sorting isolated naive CD8 T cells as CD8+CD4-CCR7+CD45RA+ events. MiXCR, run by TCRdb on the PCR reads, gives a single entry per CDR3 protein. This repertoire shows over 600,000 distinct CDR3 sequences, just under 20% found once; its top ten account for roughly 0.9%. The V and J genes are TRBV9 and TRBJ1-1, with TRBD1 matching 7 bases. The source of this sequence is a human donor in good health. Some libraries in this study had Jurkat cell RNA spiked in. The sequencing sample was made of naive CD8+ T cells from blood, with Jurkat cell RNA spiked in. Subset noted: FACS-sorted CD8+CD4-CCR7+CD45RA+ naive T cells. CDR3 DNA: TGTGCCAGCAGCGGAGGGACAGCAATGAACACTGAAGCTTTCTTT. Its translation is CASSGGTAMNTEAFF.